Listed here is a single TCR beta chain. The antigen it binds to is not known. No base-level quality is on record; no much larger clone is a single base apart. The record originates from a study of blood T cell repertoires in COVID-19 (dated by TCRdb to 2018 to 2020). Study-level background: Collaborator samples came from the United States, Italy and Spain and covered acute and convalescent phases of COVID-19. The material from the prospective study consisted of cDNA or gDNA derived from T cells, B-cell-depleted T cells, or PBMCs. The dataset comprised deeply sampled blood TCRbeta repertoires from subjects exposed to, actively infected with, or recovered from COVID-19. A freely available public database, intended as a resource for researchers studying the immune response to SARS-CoV-2, is where the repertoires were released. The samples were drawn from the first 160 participants of the ongoing ImmuneRACE study and from more than 1,000 subjects provided by 6 global collaborators. A de-identified subject ID, COVID-19 status, age in years and sex were almost always included in the sample metadata. Where HLA class I and class II types were available, the types were taken from metadata supplied by the sample provider, not from assay-based typing.

The research as a whole found: How much clinical and demographic metadata was included differed by source and by participant, and the metadata was provided uncurated.

Inclusive of the bounding cysteine and phenylalanine, the CDR3 is 15 residues long. Only the CDR3 portion is preserved as DNA: 45 bases, with reading frame beginning at the first base. V is pruned by 1 base and J by 5 bases, leaving 4 bases of the junction without a gene match. Looking up the germline V gene yields CDR1 MDHEN and CDR2 SYDVKM. The immunoSEQ Assay, a bias-controlled multiplex PCR, was used to amplify TCRbeta CDR3 regions from genomic DNA. Concerning the study's data processing: Within the assay, amplification of reference gene primers was used to estimate how many nucleated cells each sample contained. To quantify the absolute abundance of each unique TCRbeta CDR3 rearrangement, sequence reads were collapsed and filtered. For each sample, productive Simpson clonality was calculated as the square root of Simpson's diversity index over productive rearrangements. TCRdb holds this immuneACCESS table with in-frame rearrangements only. Some clones are missing; in checked studies, unresolved V genes explain under half, and the rest has no known cause. D and trimming come from the DNA, and the V and J calls and clone size come from that table. The sample records about 60,000 clones, 85% to 90% of which are singletons. The ten largest clones take up under 5.5% of the sample.

Collaborating institutions collected whole blood in K2EDTA tubes following their own protocols. For TCRbeta analysis, collaborator samples were shipped as frozen whole blood, as isolated PBMCs, or as DNA extracted from either sample type. The clonotype comes from a man in his sixties with acute or convalescent COVID-19. The chain was built from TRBV28 and TRBJ2-1; TRBD2 lines up with 8 middle nucleotides. The source material was peripheral blood. Here is the DNA: TGTGCCAGCAGTTTATTCCGGGGGGGAAACAATGAGCAGTTCTTC. It translates to CASSLFRGGNNEQFF.